Included here is one T cell receptor (beta chain) sequence, with context. The data were obtained in a study of blood T cell repertoires in COVID-19. Looking at the study overall: Italy, Spain and the United States were the sources of the convalescent and acute COVID-19 samples.

Per the authors' pipeline: By means of reference gene primer amplification, nucleated cell counts were estimated. Data came from immunoSEQ multiplex PCR; TCRdb stores just in-frame clones and leaves some out. V, J and clone size are taken as reported in that table, and D and trimming were inferred from the DNA itself. The table has more than 150,000 clones, over 75% seen once. CDR1 and CDR2 (germline): MNHEY, SVGAGI. The V end lost 2 bases, the J end lost 10 bases, and 18 bases lay between the germline ends. This CDR3 contains 16 residues. The chain couples TRBV6-5 to TRBJ1-6, with D hard to call. Sequenced sample: peripheral blood. The source is a man aged 65-85 years who had recovered from COVID-19. The CDR3 reads CASSYAGVEAGSPLHF. In DNA, the CDR3 is TGTGCCAGCAGTTACGCTGGGGTTGAGGCGGGATCACCCCTCCACTTT.